Shown below are 28 T cell receptor beta chains from a single sample sequenced in a study of control samples from healthy donors and cancer patients (dated by TCRdb to 2020 to 2021). The library was generated by the immunoSEQ multiplex PCR assay. Sourced from immuneACCESS, this table was stored by TCRdb with only in-frame sequences that have V and J called. A share of the clones is absent; for the studies checked, an unresolved V gene accounts for under half, and the remainder has no known explanation. The sample table shows some 200,000 clones, and around 94% are seen once. Over 1.2% of the sample comes from the top ten. The sequencing sample was made of blood. All receptors derive from a man in his fifties in good health.

This chain links TRBV28 with TRBJ1-6; D is possibly TRBD1 (5 bases). V shed 9 bases and J shed 5 bases, with 14 bases lying between them. From germline, CDR1 is MDHEN and CDR2 SYDVKM. This CDR3 has 14 amino acids. This CDR3 is CASEQESNNSPLHF. The CDR3 bases are TGTGCCAGTGAACAGGAATCCAATAATTCACCCCTCCACTTT. The complete variable domain, with remaining parts taken from reference TRBV28 and TRBJ1-6, reads DVKVTQSSRYLVKRTGEKVFLECVQDMDHENMFWYRQDPGLGLRLIYFSYDVKMKEKGDIPEGYSVSREKKERFSLILESASTNQTSMYLCASEQESNNSPLHFGNGTRLTVT.

J is TRBJ1-2 and V is TRBV7-2; perhaps TRBD1 as D (5 bases). Trimming shortened V by 5 bases and J by 6 bases, and 19 bases separated the two germline ends. This CDR3 contains 15 residues. Per germline, CDR1 SGHTA and CDR2 FQGNSA. As DNA, the CDR3 is TGTGCCAGCAGCCCCCAAAGGGGAAGTCCCCATGGCTACACCTTC. Amino acids: CASSPQRGSPHGYTF.

The chain links TRBV21-1 to TRBJ2-2; the table's D call of TRBD1 was not tested on the DNA. TRBV21-1 is flagged as a pseudogene. The CDR3 is 17 residues long. As DNA, the CDR3 is TGTGCCAGCAGCGTAGGGGGGGGACAGGAGTCCCCCGGGGAGCTGTTTTTT. The encoded protein is CASSVGGGQESPGELFF.

With respect to this clone: Other nucleotide sequences in the sample specify the same CDR3. This chain links TRBV5-1 with TRBJ2-2, with 9 bases fitting TRBD1. Germline V gene sequence: CDR1 SGHRS, CDR2 YFSETQ. Trimming cost V 4 bases and J 1 base; bases outside gene matches: 5. The CDR3 totals 16 residues. CDR3 protein: CASSHPGQGNTGELFF. CDR3 in DNA: TGCGCCAGCAGCCACCCGGGACAGGGGAACACCGGGGAGCTGTTTTTT.

The chain joins TRBV5-4 to TRBJ1-1, with 7 nucleotides matching TRBD1. The CDR3 contains 15 residues. The V and J ends lost 0 bases and 10 bases, in that order; junction bases with no gene match: 12. Germline CDR1 and CDR2: SGHNT and YYREEE (reference sequence). The CDR3 spells CASSLEGRGYSGAFF. The CDR3, as DNA: TGTGCCAGCAGCTTGGAGGGCAGGGGGTACTCGGGAGCTTTCTTT.

Regarding this clone: Additional DNA sequences in this sample encode the identical CDR3. The chain is built from TRBV2 and TRBJ1-1; D is unresolved. V shed 4 bases and J shed 1 base, with 7 bases lying between them. Germline V gene sequence: CDR1 SNHLY, CDR2 FYNNEI. CDR3 length equals 13 residues. Here the CDR3 reads CASSVVGNTEAFF. In nucleotides, the CDR3 is TGTGCCAGCAGTGTGGTGGGGAACACTGAAGCTTTCTTT.

This clone was found once. This chain connects TRBV9 to TRBJ2-7; a weak D match, TRBD1 (6 bases). The CDR3 consists of 13 residues. Germline-derived CDR1 and CDR2 are SGDLS and YYNGEE. Deletions cut 3 bases from V and 10 bases from J, with 17 bases between. The CDR3 spells CASSAGDRQPQYF. DNA of the CDR3: TGTGCCAGCAGCGCAGGGGATAGACAGCCCCAGTACTTC. The full variable domain, in which reference TRBV9 and TRBJ2-7 provide the parts outside the CDR3, is DSGVTQTPKHLITATGQRVTLRCSPRSGDLSVYWYQQSLDQGLQFLIQYYNGEERAKGNILERFSAQQFPDLHSELNLSSLELGDSALYFCASSAGDRQPQYFGPGTRLTVT.

The chain recombines TRBV5-4 with TRBJ1-3, with D hard to call. V lost 4 bases and J 4 bases, leaving 15 bases between the germline ends. CDR3 size: 15 residues. Per germline, CDR1 SGHNT and CDR2 YYREEE (reference sequence). Here the CDR3 reads CASSLAGVEGNTIYF. CDR3 DNA sequence: TGTGCCAGCAGCCTGGCCGGGGTAGAAGGAAACACCATATATTTT.

This clone is a singleton in its sample. The chain uses TRBV5-1 and TRBJ2-1; weak D call: TRBD2 (5 bases). V lost 3 bases to trimming and J lost 0 bases, with 16 bases between them. Germline V gene data show CDR1 as SGHRS and CDR2 as YFSETQ. The CDR3 length is 17 residues. The CDR3 region is CASSSRPTAGSYNEQFF. The CDR3 DNA is TGCGCCAGCAGCTCGCGACCGACCGCGGGCTCCTACAATGAGCAGTTCTTC. The whole variable domain, remainder taken from reference TRBV5-1 and TRBJ2-1, is KAGVTQTPRYLIKTRGQQVTLSCSPISGHRSVSWYQQTPGQGLQFLFEYFSETQRNKGNFPGRFSGRQFSNSRSEMNVSTLELGDSALYLCASSSRPTAGSYNEQFFGPGTRLTVL.

This sequence joins TRBV4-1 and TRBJ2-1; no clear D. Trimming stripped 6 bases from V and 0 bases from J, with 12 bases between. Per germline, CDR1 MGHRA and CDR2 YSYEKL. This CDR3 is 15 amino acids long. CDR3 in amino acids: CASRDEGSSYNEQFF. The CDR3 DNA reads TGCGCCAGCAGGGACGAAGGAAGCTCCTACAATGAGCAGTTCTTC.

This chain links TRBV27 with TRBJ2-7, with TRBD1 matching 7 bases. The length of the CDR3 is 12 residues. V was clipped by 7 bases and J by 8 bases; unmatched bases: 8. Per germline, CDR1 MNHEY and CDR2 SMNVEV (reference sequence). As DNA, the CDR3 is TGTGCCAGCACCGGACAGGAGGAGAAGCAGTACGTC. Protein: CASTGQEEKQYV.

CDR3 sequence (DNA): TGTGCCAGCAGCCGCGGGGGAACCTACAATGAGCAGTTCTTC. Residues: CASSRGGTYNEQFF. The V call is TRBV3-1 (or the pseudogene TRBV3-2), the J call TRBJ2-1, with TRBD2 identical over 7 bases. Trimming removed 4 bases from V and 2 bases from J; junction bases left unmatched: 2. Looked up from germline, CDR1 is LGHDT and CDR2 is YNNKEL (reference sequence). This CDR3 has 14 residues.

The chain links TRBV7-2 to TRBJ1-5, with D unclear. V lost 4 bases, J lost 6 bases, and 10 bases lay in between. Germline values: CDR1 SGHTA, CDR2 FQGNSA. The CDR3 covers 13 residues. CDR3 in amino acids: CASSSRGGQPQHF. The CDR3 bases are TGTGCCAGCAGCTCCCGGGGAGGTCAGCCCCAGCATTTT. Based on the CDR3 plus reference TRBV7-2 and TRBJ1-5, the full variable domain is GAGVSQSPSNKVTEKGKDVELRCDPISGHTALYWYRQSLGQGLEFLIYFQGNSAPDKSGLPSDRFSAERTGGSVSTLTIQRTQQEDSAVYLCASSSRGGQPQHFGDGTRLSIL.

The chain has TRBV4-3 and TRBJ1-4; tentative D call: TRBD1 (6 bases). Germline assignment: CDR1 LGHNA and CDR2 YSLEER. The germline V and J ends were trimmed by 4 bases and 0 bases, with 9 bases remaining between them. The CDR3 has 15 residues. The CDR3 spells CASSLRTATNEKLFF. The CDR3 DNA reads TGCGCCAGCAGCCTTAGGACAGCAACTAATGAAAAACTGTTTTTT.

This rearrangement joins TRBV7-2 to TRBJ2-3; perhaps TRBD2 as D (6 bases). Germline values: CDR1 SGHTA, CDR2 FQGNSA. This CDR3 has 17 amino acids. Trimming stripped 3 bases from V and 2 bases from J, with 18 bases between. DNA for the CDR3: TGTGCCAGCAGCTTTTCGCGGGGACCGCGTGACACAGATACGCAGTATTTT. This codes for CASSFSRGPRDTDTQYF.

The chain uses TRBV3-1 (or the pseudogene TRBV3-2) and TRBJ1-4; TRBD1 agrees at 7 bases. Germline V lookup: CDR1 LGHDT, CDR2 YNNKEL (reference sequence). The CDR3 length is 14 residues. J was trimmed by 8 bases and V by 2 bases; bases with no gene match: 5. CDR3: CASSQTNRGEKLFF. As DNA, the CDR3 is TGTGCCAGCAGCCAAACCAACAGGGGAGAAAAACTGTTTTTT.

CDR3 coding DNA: TGTGCCAGCAGCCAAGCCGGACAGACCAATCAGCCCCAGCATTTT. Protein product: CASSQAGQTNQPQHF. The chain links TRBV3-1 (or the pseudogene TRBV3-2) to TRBJ1-5, with a possible D match to TRBD1 (6 bases). The CDR3 spans 15 residues. CDR1 is LGHDT and CDR2 is YNNKEL in the germline V gene (reference sequence). Trimming pared 1 base from V and 3 bases from J, leaving 10 bases between.

V gene TRBV18 combines with J gene TRBJ1-5, with D unclear. The length of the CDR3 is 14 residues. Trimming took 6 bases from V and 3 from J, leaving 12 bases between them. In germline, CDR1 is KGHSH, CDR2 LQKENI. For the CDR3, the DNA is TGTGCCAGCTCCCCTCAGCATTTCAATCAGCCCCAGCATTTT. Translating it yields CASSPQHFNQPQHF.

The chain recombines TRBV5-3 with TRBJ1-2; D is unresolved. TRBV5-3 has ORF status, its function being uncertain. V was shortened by 6 bases and J by 4 bases, with 13 bases between the two germline ends. This CDR3 comprises 13 residues. CDR3 coding DNA: TGTGCCAGAACCAACAAGGTCGCCTATGGCTACACCTTC. Its translation is CARTNKVAYGYTF.

The V call is TRBV4-1, the J call TRBJ1-5; TRBD1 matches at 10 bases. CDR1 is MGHRA, CDR2 YSYEKL, per germline. With V trimmed by 4 bases and J by 4 bases, 4 bases remained unmatched. The length of the CDR3 is 15 residues. CDR3 bases: TGCGCCAGCAGCCTGGGGACAGGGGAAAATCAGCCCCAGCATTTT. This sequence encodes CASSLGTGENQPQHF.

A remark on this clone: The same CDR3 also results from other DNA sequences found in this sample. The V and J genes are TRBV10-1 and TRBJ2-3; D gene unclear. Trimming took 0 bases from V and 6 from J, leaving 4 bases between them. Germline V lookup: CDR1 WNHNN, CDR2 SYGVQD (reference sequence). The CDR3 is made up of 12 amino acids. The CDR3 DNA reads TGCGCCAGCAGTGAGTCAGCGGATACGCAGTATTTT. It codes for CASSESADTQYF.

This clone has more than one count but fewer than ten. The chain is built from TRBV29-1 and TRBJ1-2, with 11 bases aligning to TRBD1. Looked up from germline, CDR1 is SQVTM and CDR2 is ANQGSEA. J lost 7 bases, V lost 3 bases, and 7 bases had no gene match. CDR3 size: 14 residues. CDR3 sequence reads: CSVERDRGGGGYTF. The CDR3 DNA follows: TGCAGCGTTGAGAGGGACAGGGGGGGAGGTGGCTACACCTTC.

This clone was recorded once. J is TRBJ1-2 and V is TRBV28; D ambiguous. V lost 3 bases, J lost 7 bases, and 9 bases lay in between. CDR1 is MDHEN and CDR2 is SYDVKM in the germline V gene. The CDR3 length is 12 residues. CDR3 DNA: TGTGCCAGCAGTTTCTGGGTCGGTGGCTACACCTTC. As protein: CASSFWVGGYTF.

In its sample, this clone was seen once. The gene calls are TRBV18 and TRBJ2-7; D not resolved. Looked up from germline, CDR1 is KGHSH and CDR2 is LQKENI. V lost 3 bases and J lost 2, with 14 bases in between. This CDR3 spans 15 amino acids. In DNA form, the CDR3 reads TGTGCCAGCTCACCCAGCCGGCAGGCAGCCTACGAGCAGTACTTC. Its protein is CASSPSRQAAYEQYF.

The CDR3 protein is CASSRIFVGNTIYF. The CDR3 nucleotides read TGTGCCAGCAGCCGGATTTTCGTGGGAAACACCATATATTTT. The chain couples TRBV7-9 to TRBJ1-3; D is uncertain. The germline V and J ends were trimmed by 5 bases and 4 bases, with 12 bases remaining between them. This CDR3 has 14 residues. Germline lookup yields CDR1 SEHNR and CDR2 FQNEAQ (reference sequence).

The chain recombines TRBV2 with TRBJ1-4, with 9 bases lining up with TRBD1. V trimming: 3 bases; J trimming: 8 bases; junction bases outside the gene matches: 4. Germline CDR1 and CDR2: SNHLY and FYNNEI. The CDR3 loop spans 14 amino acids. The CDR3 loop is CASSETGGREKLFF. CDR3 bases: TGTGCCAGCAGTGAGACAGGGGGTCGGGAAAAACTGTTTTTT.

J is TRBJ2-7 and V is TRBV10-3; D ambiguous. This CDR3 comprises 12 residues. The V end was cut by 6 bases, the J end by 6 bases, with 12 bases between. Germline-derived CDR1 and CDR2 are ENHRY and SYGVKD. The CDR3 DNA is TGTGCCATCAGCCTTAGGTTGGGCGAGCAGTACTTC. Residues: CAISLRLGEQYF.

DNA for the CDR3: TGTGCCAGCAAGGGACAGGGTCTGGGCGGGGAGCTGTTTTTT. This gives the protein CASKGQGLGGELFF. The chain links TRBV7-9 to TRBJ2-2; 9 nucleotides agree with TRBD1. Germline CDR1 and CDR2: SEHNR and FQNEAQ (reference sequence). The V segment lost 7 bases and the J segment 7 bases; nucleotides outside the gene matches: 7. CDR3 length equals 14 residues.